This is a list of T cell receptor beta chains from one sample in a study of blood T cell repertoires in COVID-19. Produced via immunoSEQ multiplex PCR; TCRdb's table is partial and in-frame only. The sample yields 300,000 to 400,000 clones, around 90% seen once. Sequences were obtained from PBMCs or T cells enriched from blood (not recorded which). Every receptor here comes from a man aged 55-75 years who had recovered from COVID-19. CDR3s include the opening cysteine and the closing phenylalanine or tryptophan. The D gene is left open where the match is weak. Clone size, where shown, is once, few, many, or a class for clones that have expanded.

V gene	clone size	J gene	D gene	CDR3 protein	CDR3 DNA
TRBV18	once	TRBJ1-4	.	CASSPTGIEKLFF	TGTGCCAGCTCCCCGACAGGAATCGAAAAACTGTTTTTT
TRBV5-1	.	TRBJ2-7	TRBD2	CASSLGLAGGEQYF	TGCGCCAGCAGCTTGGGTCTAGCGGGAGGCGAGCAGTACTTC
TRBV28	once	TRBJ2-1	.	CASSLSGTGSYNEQFF	TGTGCCAGCAGTTTGTCCGGGACTGGCTCCTACAATGAGCAGTTCTTC
TRBV28	.	TRBJ1-4	TRBD1	CASSPSRQGAREKLFF	TGTGCCAGCAGCCCTAGTCGACAGGGGGCGCGCGAAAAACTGTTTTTT
TRBV6-1	.	TRBJ2-5	TRBD1	CASSEQTGGMETQYF	TGTGCCAGCAGTGAGCAGACAGGGGGCATGGAGACCCAGTACTTC
TRBV4-2	.	TRBJ1-3	.	CASSQDSGNTIYF	TGTGCCAGCAGCCAAGACTCCGGAAACACCATATATTTT
TRBV5-4	once	TRBJ2-7	.	CASSLAGPYEQYF	TGTGCCAGCAGCTTGGCCGGTCCCTACGAGCAGTACTTC
TRBV5-4	.	TRBJ2-7	TRBD2	CASSQSSGRSYEQYF	TGTGCCAGCAGCCAGTCTAGCGGGAGGAGCTACGAGCAGTACTTC
TRBV24-1	.	TRBJ2-6	.	CANRFPGANVLTF	TGTGCCAACCGGTTTCCAGGGGCCAACGTCCTGACTTTC
TRBV5-1	once	TRBJ2-1	.	CASSQSTEYNEQFF	TGCGCCAGCAGCCAGTCGACAGAGTACAATGAGCAGTTCTTC
TRBV19	.	TRBJ1-5	TRBD1	CASSTRQGHQPQHF	TGTGCCAGTAGTACCCGACAGGGACATCAGCCCCAGCATTTT
TRBV6-5	.	TRBJ2-1	.	CASTLRGYNEQFF	TGTGCCAGCACCCTAAGGGGATACAATGAGCAGTTCTTC
TRBV6-2/TRBV6-3	.	TRBJ2-7	.	CASSYNPADTSYEQYF	TGTGCCAGCAGTTACAACCCCGCGGACACCTCCTACGAGCAGTACTTC